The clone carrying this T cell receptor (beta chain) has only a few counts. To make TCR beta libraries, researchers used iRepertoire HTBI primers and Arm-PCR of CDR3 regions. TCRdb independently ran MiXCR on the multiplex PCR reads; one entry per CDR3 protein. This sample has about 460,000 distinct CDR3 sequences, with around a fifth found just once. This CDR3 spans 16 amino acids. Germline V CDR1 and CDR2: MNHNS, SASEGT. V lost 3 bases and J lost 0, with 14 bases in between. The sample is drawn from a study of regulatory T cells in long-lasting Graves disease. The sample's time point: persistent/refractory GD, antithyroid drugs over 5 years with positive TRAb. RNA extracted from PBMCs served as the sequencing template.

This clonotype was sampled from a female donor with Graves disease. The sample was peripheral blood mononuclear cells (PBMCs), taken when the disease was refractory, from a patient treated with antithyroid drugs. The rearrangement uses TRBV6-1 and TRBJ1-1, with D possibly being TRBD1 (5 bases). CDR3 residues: CASSDDRKGVNTEAFF. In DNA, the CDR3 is TGTGCCAGCAGTGACGATCGAAAAGGGGTGAACACTGAAGCTTTCTTT.